This entry lists 25 T cell receptor beta chains sequenced from one sample in a study of radiation and T cells in renal cell carcinoma. This sample's time point: blood 2 weeks post-SBRT. Stated treatment: 15 Gy SBRT to primary tumor, nephrectomy 4 weeks later. Produced via immunoSEQ multiplex PCR; TCRdb's table is partial and in-frame only. There are about 130,000 clones in the sample; roughly 91% occur only once, and approximately 5.8% lies in the top ten. Sequenced material: blood, taken from a patient whose treatment included radiotherapy and nephrectomy. These receptors were taken from a woman aged 70-85 years with renal cell carcinoma.

The rearrangement links TRBV15 to TRBJ1-5; D gene ambiguous. The germline V gene encodes CDR1 LNHNV and CDR2 YYDKDF (reference sequence). The CDR3 consists of 16 residues. With 3 bases removed from V and 5 bases from J, the gap between germline ends came to 17 bases. The CDR3 DNA sequence: TGTGCCACCAGCAGCCCGATGGGGATGGGCCATCAGCCCCAGCATTTT. Its translation is CATSSPMGMGHQPQHF.

J is TRBJ2-7 and V is TRBV5-4; no clear D gene. The CDR3 contains 14 residues. V lost 0 bases and J 3 bases, leaving 10 bases between the germline ends. Germline CDR1 is SGHNT and CDR2 is YYREEE (reference sequence). The CDR3 spells CASSLAKGNYEQYF. CDR3 DNA: TGTGCCAGCAGCTTGGCCAAGGGAAACTACGAGCAGTACTTC.

The gene calls are TRBV5-1 and TRBJ2-5, with D maybe TRBD1 (7 bases). Trimming removed 0 bases at V and 5 bases at J, with 11 bases between. This CDR3 has 14 residues. CDR1 is SGHRS and CDR2 is YFSETQ in the germline V gene. The CDR3 protein is CASSLVEGAETQYF. CDR3 DNA: TGCGCCAGCAGCTTGGTGGAGGGGGCCGAGACCCAGTACTTC. Based on the CDR3 plus reference TRBV5-1 and TRBJ2-5, the full variable domain is KAGVTQTPRYLIKTRGQQVTLSCSPISGHRSVSWYQQTPGQGLQFLFEYFSETQRNKGNFPGRFSGRQFSNSRSEMNVSTLELGDSALYLCASSLVEGAETQYFGPGTRLLVL.

CDR3 nucleotide sequence: TGTGCCAGCAGGGCCTCTGGGGGGGTTTACAATGAGCAGTTCTTC. Translation: CASRASGGVYNEQFF. This chain uses TRBV11-3 with TRBJ2-1; TRBD2 matches 7 bases. Germline CDR1 is SGHNT and CDR2 is YENEEA. The CDR3 contains 15 residues. J gave up 4 bases and V 6 bases, and 9 bases lay outside the gene matches.

The V gene is TRBV7-9, the J gene TRBJ2-1, with D perhaps TRBD2 (5 bases). Trimming pared 8 bases from V and 4 bases from J, leaving 18 bases between. The CDR3 is made up of 15 amino acids. CDR1 is SEHNR, CDR2 FQNEAQ, per germline (reference sequence). The CDR3 region is CASSRSGFPYNEQFF. The CDR3 nucleotides read TGTGCCAGCTCCAGAAGCGGTTTCCCTTACAATGAGCAGTTCTTC.

V is TRBV7-2 and J is TRBJ2-7; D may be TRBD1 or TRBD2 (5 bases each). Trimming cost V 5 bases and J 2 bases, with 10 bases left between them. Germline assignment: CDR1 SGHTA and CDR2 FQGNSA. The CDR3 consists of 13 residues. In DNA, the CDR3 is TGTGCCAGCAGCCGGGACGGACCCTACGAGCAGTACTTC. Its translation: CASSRDGPYEQYF.

The CDR3 bases are TGTGCCAGCAGTTACTCAGGACACGAGCAGTACTTC. This sequence encodes CASSYSGHEQYF. The chain couples TRBV6-5 to TRBJ2-5; unclear D gene. The J call is in doubt because the DNA end fits TRBJ2-7 better. This CDR3 is built from 12 residues. CDR1 and CDR2 (germline): MNHEY, SVGAGI.

This clone came up once. The chain combines TRBV19 with TRBJ2-1; TRBD1 is a possible D gene (6 bases). The CDR3 is 13 amino acids. V was trimmed by 6 bases and J by 4 bases, leaving 10 bases between them. Germline V gene data show CDR1 as LNHDA and CDR2 as SQIVND (reference sequence). This CDR3 reads CASRQGIYNEQFF. Written as DNA, the CDR3 is TGTGCCAGTAGACAGGGTATTTACAATGAGCAGTTCTTC.

The chain employs TRBV13 and TRBJ1-2; D is unresolved. Germline V gene lookup returns CDR1 PRHDT and CDR2 FYEKMQ (reference sequence). The CDR3 runs 15 residues. Trimming removed 0 bases at V and 2 bases at J, with 10 bases between. The DNA of the CDR3 is TGTGCCAGCAGCTTAGGGCAGACTAGGAACTATGGCTACACCTTC. Amino acids: CASSLGQTRNYGYTF.

CDR3 nucleotide sequence: TGTGCCAGTACCTTTCTGGGGGCAGGAACTTTAAATCAGCCCCAGCATTTT. This gives the protein CASTFLGAGTLNQPQHF. The chain carries TRBV19 and TRBJ1-5; the D gene is possibly TRBD1 (6 bases). There are 17 residues in the CDR3. V gave up 7 bases and J gave up 4 bases, with 23 bases separating them. Germline V lookup: CDR1 LNHDA, CDR2 SQIVND (reference sequence).

The chain has TRBV9 and TRBJ2-2; TRBD2 matches 15 bases. The CDR3 is 18 residues long. Unmatched junction bases numbered 9, after V lost 4 bases and J lost 5 bases. Per germline, CDR1 SGDLS and CDR2 YYNGEE. DNA for the CDR3: TGTGCCAGCAGCTCACCGGGACTAGCGGGGGGAGGAACCGGGGAGCTGTTTTTT. Translation: CASSSPGLAGGGTGELFF. Filled out from reference TRBV9 and TRBJ2-2, the complete variable domain reads DSGVTQTPKHLITATGQRVTLRCSPRSGDLSVYWYQQSLDQGLQFLIQYYNGEERAKGNILERFSAQQFPDLHSELNLSSLELGDSALYFCASSSPGLAGGGTGELFFGEGSRLTVL.

J is TRBJ1-1 and V is TRBV6-5, with D possibly matching TRBD1 (6 bases). In germline, CDR1 is MNHEY, CDR2 SVGAGI. Trimming pared 5 bases from V and 7 bases from J, leaving 14 bases between. The CDR3 runs 13 residues. CDR3 DNA: TGTGCCAGCAGTGCCGAGGGGGAGGGTGAAGCTTTCTTT. The encoded protein is CASSAEGEGEAFF.

This clone has a handful of counts. The chain is built from TRBV10-3 and TRBJ1-1; a possible D gene is TRBD1 (5 bases). Trimming took 0 bases from V and 4 from J, leaving 12 bases between them. There are 15 residues in the CDR3. Germline CDR1 ENHRY, CDR2 SYGVKD. The CDR3 is CAISESAGTGTEAFF. Written as DNA, the CDR3 is TGTGCCATCAGTGAGTCGGCCGGGACGGGCACTGAAGCTTTCTTT.

This clone was counted between two and nine times. The chain joins TRBV6-4 to TRBJ1-4; 8 nucleotides line up with TRBD1. With 4 bases clipped from V and 11 bases from J, the junction kept 9 bases outside the gene matches. Germline CDR1 is MRHNA and CDR2 is SNTAGT. The CDR3 is made up of 14 amino acids. CDR3 residues: CASSAGTGDRKLFF. The CDR3 DNA reads TGTGCCAGCAGTGCTGGGACAGGAGATAGGAAACTGTTTTTT.

V gene TRBV27 combines with J gene TRBJ2-5; 7 bases line up with TRBD2. This CDR3 spans 14 amino acids. Looked up from germline, CDR1 is MNHEY and CDR2 is SMNVEV (reference sequence). V was pared by 7 bases and J by 3 bases, with 8 bases of the junction left unmatched. CDR3 residues: CASMPGGFKETQYF. As DNA, the CDR3 is TGTGCCAGCATGCCGGGGGGATTCAAAGAGACCCAGTACTTC.

The chain couples TRBV7-9 to TRBJ2-1; D call uncertain. The CDR3 is 18 residues long. Germline CDR1 reads SEHNR; CDR2 reads FQNEAQ (reference sequence). V lost 1 base to trimming and J lost 0 bases, with 16 bases between them. CDR3 amino acids: CASSLGDGYQSSYNEQFF. Here the CDR3 DNA reads TGTGCCAGCAGCTTAGGAGACGGTTATCAAAGCTCCTACAATGAGCAGTTCTTC.

This chain links TRBV14 with TRBJ2-7; D is perhaps TRBD2 (5 bases). Germline CDR1 SGHDN, CDR2 FVKESK. CDR3 length: 13 amino acids. The ends were cut back, 1 base at V and 6 bases at J, with 10 bases in the middle. The CDR3 region is CASSQAPGSEQYF. The CDR3 DNA sequence: TGTGCCAGCAGCCAAGCGCCGGGGTCCGAGCAGTACTTC.

The chain combines TRBV29-1 with TRBJ2-7; a weak D match, TRBD2 (6 bases). V dropped 4 bases and J dropped 4 bases, with 11 bases sitting between them. CDR3 length: 12 amino acids. Germline V gene data show CDR1 as SQVTM and CDR2 as ANQGSEA. The CDR3 DNA reads TGCAGCGTTGGGAGGGGAATATACGAGCAGTACTTC. Protein: CSVGRGIYEQYF.

Concerning this clone itself: This is likely a read error, given that the CDR3 carries no conserved phenylalanine or tryptophan at its end. The chain employs TRBV4-2 and TRBJ1-2; a weak D match, TRBD1 (6 bases). V was trimmed by 2 bases and J by 4 bases, leaving 17 bases between them. This CDR3 spans 16 amino acids. Germline-derived CDR1 and CDR2 are LGHNA and YNFKEQ. CDR3 sequence reads: CASSQNTAGALYGYTL. CDR3 DNA: TGTGCCAGCAGCCAAAATACGGCAGGGGCGCTCTATGGCTACACCCTC.

The chain carries TRBV29-1 and TRBJ1-2; 11 positions match TRBD1. Germline values: CDR1 SQVTM, CDR2 ANQGSEA. The CDR3 has 15 residues. After removal of 7 bases from V and 1 base from J, the junction contained 8 bases not matched to a gene. CDR3 bases: TGCAGCGCCCTCGGACAGGGGGCGGATAACTATGGCTACACCTTC. Translation: CSALGQGADNYGYTF.

The chain joins TRBV9 to TRBJ2-1, with 7 bases aligning to TRBD1. CDR1 is SGDLS, CDR2 YYNGEE, per germline. V was pared by 1 base and J by 4 bases, with 5 bases of the junction left unmatched. The CDR3 sequence is 15 residues long. CDR3 region: CASSVSGTEYNEQFF. The CDR3 coding sequence is TGTGCCAGCAGCGTATCCGGGACAGAGTACAATGAGCAGTTCTTC.

CDR3 residues: CASSLSMTANTEAFF. The CDR3 DNA sequence: TGTGCCAGCAGTCTCAGCATGACAGCGAACACTGAAGCTTTCTTT. The genes are TRBV6-5 and TRBJ1-1; possible D gene TRBD1, 5 bases. V gave up 5 bases and J gave up 1 base, with 14 bases separating them. The CDR3 covers 15 residues. From germline, CDR1 is MNHEY and CDR2 SVGAGI.

This clone was seen only once. Here the CDR3 reads CASSSRRNTIYF. The CDR3 DNA reads as TGTGCCAGCAGCTCACGACGAAACACCATATATTTT. V and J are TRBV13 and TRBJ1-3; D gene ambiguous. Looked up from germline, CDR1 is PRHDT and CDR2 is FYEKMQ (reference sequence). This CDR3 spans 12 amino acids. V was cut by 4 bases and J by 5 bases, with 6 bases left in between.

The V and J genes are TRBV9 and TRBJ2-2, with 8 bases that match TRBD1. Trimming cost V 2 bases and J 7 bases; bases outside gene matches: 7. The CDR3 has 15 residues. CDR1 and CDR2 from the germline V gene are SGDLS and YYNGEE. The CDR3 region has the DNA TGTGCCAGCAGCGTTACCGACAGGGGCGGCGGGGAGCTGTTTTTT. This sequence encodes CASSVTDRGGGELFF. The whole variable domain, filled in from reference TRBV9 and TRBJ2-2, reads DSGVTQTPKHLITATGQRVTLRCSPRSGDLSVYWYQQSLDQGLQFLIQYYNGEERAKGNILERFSAQQFPDLHSELNLSSLELGDSALYFCASSVTDRGGGELFFGEGSRLTVL.

The chain has TRBV28 and TRBJ1-2; perhaps TRBD1 as D (5 bases). Germline values: CDR1 MDHEN, CDR2 SYDVKM. The V end was cut by 6 bases, the J end by 6 bases, with 11 bases between. This CDR3 is built from 12 residues. CDR3 sequence (DNA): TGTGCCAGCAGAGGGGAGTTCCATGGCTACACCTTC. As protein: CASRGEFHGYTF.